This T cell receptor (beta chain) was sequenced for a study of T cells after yellow fever vaccination. Study findings and constraints: Subsequent to the booster, the majority of primary-vaccination clones reappeared (around 96% CD4, approximately 90% CD8). Almost every vaccine-responding clonotype was undetectable in sorted memory subsets on day 0.

By frequency in the sample, this clonotype is medium-sized. There are 17 residues in the CDR3. Looked up from germline, CDR1 is SGHRS and CDR2 is YFSETQ. J gave up 7 bases and V 0 bases, and 9 bases lay outside the gene matches. A single record per CDR3 protein comes from TCRdb applying MiXCR to the 5' RACE reads. Among over 25,000 distinct CDR3 sequences listed, 10% to 13% were seen once. This receptor was obtained from a man between 18 and 35 years old who received the YFV17D yellow fever vaccine. The chain joins TRBV5-1 to TRBJ2-3, with 12 bases lining up with TRBD2. Here the sequenced sample was PBMCs, either bulk or a sorted T-cell subset (CD4+, CD8+, memory, or dextramer-sorted; not recorded which), taken less than 18 days after the first yellow fever vaccination. CDR3 sequence: CASSLETSGGPGHTQYF. In DNA, the CDR3 is TGCGCCAGCAGCTTGGAGACTAGCGGGGGCCCGGGGCATACGCAGTATTTT.